This TCR beta chain was obtained from a study of T cells after yellow fever vaccination. For the study at large: The authors prepared low-cell-number fractions using SMART-Seq v4 Ultra Low Input. Study conclusions and caveats: Among all clonotypes, a small share was observed in both CD4 and CD8 compartments. Detected again after the booster were most primary-vaccination clones, at approximately 95% CD4 and approximately 90% CD8.

V was trimmed by 3 bases and J by 6 bases, leaving 7 bases between them. The germline V gene encodes CDR1 KGHSH and CDR2 LQKENI. The CDR3 totals 12 residues. Only a few counts were recorded for this clonotype. Its antigen is currently unknown. In making TCR cDNA, 5'RACE template switching added a universal primer site and UMIs to it. One entry per CDR3 protein, called by TCRdb with MiXCR from the 5' RACE reads. The table includes some 350,000 distinct CDR3 sequences, around 4.1% detected once. The chain couples TRBV18 to TRBJ2-3; D not resolved. This TCR was recovered from a man younger than 35 who received the YFV17D yellow fever vaccine. This specimen consisted of PBMCs, obtained 5 days after the yellow fever booster vaccination. The CDR3 DNA reads TGTGCCAGCTCACCTTCCAAGGATACGCAGTATTTT. Protein: CASSPSKDTQYF.